This T cell receptor beta chain was identified in a study of somatic mutations in cytotoxic T cells in rheumatoid arthritis. This table comes from immunoSEQ multiplex PCR, and its TCRdb copy is limited to in-frame clones, with some not included. The sample yields about 23,000 clones, roughly 80% seen once. In its sample, this clone was seen a few times. Trimming stripped 3 bases from V and 2 bases from J, with 17 bases between. Germline-derived CDR1 and CDR2 are ENHRY and SYGVKD. This CDR3 is built from 16 residues. The material sequenced was CD8+ T cells sorted from blood. The J gene is TRBJ2-7, the V gene TRBV10-3; D uncertain. This clonotype was sampled from an adult with rheumatoid arthritis. This chain's CDR3 is CAISDSQAKITYEQYF. The CDR3, as DNA: TGTGCCATCAGTGATTCGCAGGCTAAAATCACCTACGAGCAGTACTTC.